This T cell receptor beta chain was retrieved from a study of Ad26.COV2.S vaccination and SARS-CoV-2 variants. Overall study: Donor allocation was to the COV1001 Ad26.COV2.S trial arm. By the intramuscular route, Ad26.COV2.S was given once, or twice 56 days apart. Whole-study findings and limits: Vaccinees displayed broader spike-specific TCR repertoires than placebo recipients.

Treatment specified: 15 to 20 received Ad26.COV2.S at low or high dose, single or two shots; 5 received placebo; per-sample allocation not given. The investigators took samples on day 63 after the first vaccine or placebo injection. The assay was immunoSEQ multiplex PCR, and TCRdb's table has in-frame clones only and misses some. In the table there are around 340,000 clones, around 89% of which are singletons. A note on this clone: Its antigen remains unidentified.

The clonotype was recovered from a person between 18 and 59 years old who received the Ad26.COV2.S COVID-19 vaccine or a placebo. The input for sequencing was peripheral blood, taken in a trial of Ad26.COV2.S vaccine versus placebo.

The CDR3 loop is CSAWTDEVLNTEAFF. CDR3 DNA: TGCAGCGCTTGGACCGACGAGGTTCTGAACACTGAAGCTTTCTTT. The chain carries TRBV29-1 and TRBJ1-1; D is undetermined. The germline V gene has CDR1 SQVTM and CDR2 ANQGSEA. V dropped 7 bases and J dropped 0 bases, with 18 bases sitting between them. The CDR3 consists of 15 residues.